A single sample is the source of the 22 T cell receptor beta chains below, sequenced in a study of cytomegalovirus exposure and HLA in healthy donors. The repertoire was sequenced with immunoSEQ multiplex PCR; TCRdb's copy has only in-frame clones and lacks some. The table lists roughly 75,000 clones, approximately 95% of them singletons. The sample consisted of PBMCs. These receptors originate from a woman under 30 in good health and CMV-seronegative.

The chain has TRBV6-1 and TRBJ1-5; D gene uncertain. Germline loops: CDR1 MNHNS, CDR2 SASEGT. V lost 1 base, J lost 7 bases, and 14 bases lay in between. The CDR3 loop spans 15 amino acids. CDR3 DNA: TGTGCCAGCAGTGAAGTGGCAGGTATAGACCAGCCCCAGCATTTT. This translates into CASSEVAGIDQPQHF.

This chain uses TRBV7-2 with TRBJ2-1; TRBD1 aligns across 8 bases. With 2 bases clipped from V and 2 bases from J, the junction kept 8 bases outside the gene matches. Looked up from germline, CDR1 is SGHTA and CDR2 is FQGNSA. This CDR3 comprises 17 residues. This CDR3 is CASSLRGQGAAYNEQFF. CDR3 in DNA: TGTGCCAGCAGCTTAAGGGGGCAGGGGGCGGCCTACAATGAGCAGTTCTTC. The entire variable domain, with the rest obtained from reference TRBV7-2 and TRBJ2-1, is as follows: GAGVSQSPSNKVTEKGKDVELRCDPISGHTALYWYRQSLGQGLEFLIYFQGNSAPDKSGLPSDRFSAERTGGSVSTLTIQRTQQEDSAVYLCASSLRGQGAAYNEQFFGPGTRLTVL.

The chain recombines TRBV5-1 with TRBJ1-1; D call uncertain. This CDR3 region has 15 residues. Trimming pared 3 bases from V and 1 base from J, leaving 13 bases between. Germline CDR1 SGHRS, CDR2 YFSETQ. CDR3 nucleotides: TGCGCCAGCAGCTCTCATTCCTCGGGGAACACTGAAGCTTTCTTT. It encodes CASSSHSSGNTEAFF.

The rearrangement uses TRBV28 and TRBJ2-4; 7 nucleotides line up with TRBD2. Trimming took 8 bases from V and 0 from J; bases not matched to a gene: 10. Germline assignment: CDR1 MDHEN and CDR2 SYDVKM. CDR3 length: 16 residues. The CDR3 protein is CASRFREELAKNIQYF. In nucleotides, the CDR3 is TGTGCCAGCCGATTTCGGGAGGAGCTAGCCAAAAACATTCAGTACTTC.

V is TRBV7-8 and J is TRBJ2-3, with 12 bases identical to TRBD2. This CDR3 contains 17 residues. The trim removed 5 bases at V and 1 base at J, leaving 7 bases unmatched. Germline V gene sequence: CDR1 SGHVS, CDR2 FQNEAQ. CDR3: CASSPQRLAGGTDTQYF. CDR3 bases: TGTGCCAGCAGCCCGCAACGACTAGCGGGGGGCACAGATACGCAGTATTTT.

J is TRBJ2-7 and V is TRBV7-9, with 12 nucleotides matching TRBD1. CDR1 and CDR2 (germline): SEHNR, FQNEAQ (reference sequence). Trimming removed 5 bases from V and 4 bases from J; junction bases left unmatched: 6. The CDR3 runs 15 residues. CDR3 DNA: TGTGCCAGCAGCGACCCGGGACAGGGGGCGTACGAGCAGTACTTC. Translation gives CASSDPGQGAYEQYF.

J is TRBJ2-5 and V is TRBV30; 10 nucleotides match TRBD1. The J call is uncertain, as TRBJ2-7 better fits the DNA end. Germline V gene data show CDR1 as GTSNPN and CDR2 as SVGIG (reference sequence). The CDR3 is 14 residues long. The DNA of the CDR3 is TGTGCCTGGAGTGTTGGGACAGGGGTATACGAGCAGTACTTC. This codes for CAWSVGTGVYEQYF.

This sequence joins TRBV27 and TRBJ2-1, with 7 bases matching TRBD1. J lost 5 bases, V lost 4 bases, and 8 bases had no gene match. CDR1 is MNHEY and CDR2 is SMNVEV in the germline V gene (reference sequence). This CDR3 is 15 amino acids long. The CDR3 here is CASSSQGMINNEQFF. The CDR3 bases are TGTGCCAGCAGTTCACAGGGGATGATCAACAATGAGCAGTTCTTC.

The V call is TRBV18, the J call TRBJ1-2, with a tentative D call TRBD1 (5 bases). This CDR3 spans 14 amino acids. Trimming left V 6 bases short and J 0 bases short, with 11 bases between. Germline CDR1 is KGHSH and CDR2 is LQKENI. CDR3 coding DNA: TGTGCCAGCTCTTATGGGGCGGCTAACTATGGCTACACCTTC. It yields the protein CASSYGAANYGYTF.

The chain carries TRBV11-2 and TRBJ1-4; D gene uncertain. Deletions cut 0 bases from V and 6 bases from J, with 5 bases between. Looked up from germline, CDR1 is SGHAT and CDR2 is FQNNGV. CDR3 length: 13 amino acids. CDR3 DNA: TGTGCCAGCAGCTTAGACAGATATGAAAAACTGTTTTTT. Translated: CASSLDRYEKLFF.

The sample holds one count of this clone. The chain recombines TRBV28 with TRBJ2-2; D is ambiguous. V was trimmed by 3 bases and J by 3 bases, leaving 8 bases between them. This CDR3 is built from 14 residues. Germline CDR1 MDHEN, CDR2 SYDVKM. The CDR3: CASSLAEYTGELFF. The CDR3 coding sequence is TGTGCCAGCAGTTTGGCAGAATACACCGGGGAGCTGTTTTTT. The full variable domain, rest sourced from reference TRBV28 and TRBJ2-2, is DVKVTQSSRYLVKRTGEKVFLECVQDMDHENMFWYRQDPGLGLRLIYFSYDVKMKEKGDIPEGYSVSREKKERFSLILESASTNQTSMYLCASSLAEYTGELFFGEGSRLTVL.

The chain carries TRBV28 and TRBJ2-7; TRBD1 might be the D (5 bases). CDR1 is MDHEN, CDR2 SYDVKM, per germline. V lost 8 bases and J 6 bases, leaving 8 bases between the germline ends. The CDR3 spans 10 residues. The CDR3 here is CASGATEQYF. The CDR3 DNA reads as TGTGCCAGCGGGGCTACCGAGCAGTACTTC.

This clone has just a few counts. J is TRBJ2-1 and V is TRBV11-3; TRBD2 might be the D (5 bases). Trimming pared 5 bases from V and 0 bases from J, leaving 17 bases between. Germline-derived CDR1 and CDR2 are SGHNT and YENEEA. CDR3 size: 17 residues. The CDR3 DNA reads as TGTGCCAGCAGCCCCTGGGCTAGCAGGAGCTCCTACAATGAGCAGTTCTTC. The encoded protein is CASSPWASRSSYNEQFF.

This clone is a singleton in its sample. V is TRBV5-1 and J is TRBJ2-3; 11 bases match TRBD2. V was pared by 4 bases and J by 0 bases, with 4 bases of the junction left unmatched. Germline V lookup: CDR1 SGHRS, CDR2 YFSETQ. The CDR3 has 16 residues. The CDR3 sequence: CASSRTSGYSTDTQYF. For the CDR3, the DNA is TGCGCCAGCAGCCGGACTAGCGGGTATAGCACAGATACGCAGTATTTT.

This chain connects TRBV28 to TRBJ2-7; a possible D gene is TRBD2 (6 bases). Germline CDR1 MDHEN, CDR2 SYDVKM. The CDR3 spans 16 residues. Trimming removed 5 bases at V and 0 bases at J, with 17 bases between. This chain's CDR3 is CASSHLAWGSSYEQYF. CDR3 DNA: TGTGCCAGCAGTCACCTAGCGTGGGGGAGCTCCTACGAGCAGTACTTC.

Here the CDR3 reads CASSPWAGQTNEKLFF. CDR3 DNA sequence: TGTGCCAGCTCACCATGGGCGGGACAGACTAATGAAAAACTGTTTTTT. V usage is TRBV18 and J usage is TRBJ1-4; 7 bases match TRBD1. The CDR3 has 16 residues. The junction had 5 bases not matched to a gene; V was cut back by 2 bases and J by 2 bases. The germline V gene has CDR1 KGHSH and CDR2 LQKENI.

This chain uses TRBV28 with TRBJ2-1, with D maybe TRBD2 (6 bases). Germline CDR1 reads MDHEN; CDR2 reads SYDVKM. This CDR3 is built from 11 residues. The ends were cut back, 3 bases at V and 12 bases at J, with 9 bases in the middle. The CDR3 DNA follows: TGTGCCAGCAGTTTGGAGGGCCGGCAGTTCTTC. Encoded protein: CASSLEGRQFF.

The V gene is TRBV27, the J gene TRBJ1-5; D is undetermined. The germline V gene encodes CDR1 MNHEY and CDR2 SMNVEV (reference sequence). Trimming shortened V by 5 bases and J by 7 bases, and 12 bases separated the two germline ends. The CDR3 loop spans 13 amino acids. This CDR3 reads CASSPKPEQPQHF. DNA for the CDR3: TGTGCCAGCAGTCCAAAGCCTGAGCAGCCCCAGCATTTT.

The chain joins TRBV19 to TRBJ2-5; D not resolved. This CDR3 spans 13 amino acids. V shed 3 bases and J shed 5 bases, with 10 bases lying between them. Per germline, CDR1 LNHDA and CDR2 SQIVND (reference sequence). This CDR3 is CASSIDAGETQYF. CDR3 in DNA: TGTGCCAGTAGTATTGATGCCGGGGAGACCCAGTACTTC.

The V gene is TRBV28, the J gene TRBJ2-7; 7 bases are a match to TRBD1. The germline V gene has CDR1 MDHEN and CDR2 SYDVKM. Trimming at V came to 1 base and at J to 5 bases, leaving 8 bases not matched to a gene. The CDR3 is 15 amino acids. CDR3 sequence: CASSLLKGGWDEQYF. CDR3 DNA: TGTGCCAGCAGTTTATTGAAAGGGGGCTGGGACGAGCAGTACTTC. The variable domain in full, completed from reference TRBV28 and TRBJ2-7, reads DVKVTQSSRYLVKRTGEKVFLECVQDMDHENMFWYRQDPGLGLRLIYFSYDVKMKEKGDIPEGYSVSREKKERFSLILESASTNQTSMYLCASSLLKGGWDEQYFGPGTRLTVT.

The chain combines TRBV30 with TRBJ2-1; no clear D gene. The CDR3 is made up of 14 amino acids. Germline CDR1 reads GTSNPN; CDR2 reads SVGIG (reference sequence). Trimming removed 3 bases from V and 3 bases from J, with 12 bases in between. CDR3 DNA: TGTGCCTGGAGGGCAGGCCAACTCTACAATGAGCAGTTCTTC. The encoded protein is CAWRAGQLYNEQFF.

This clone occurred a few times. CDR3 sequence (DNA): TGTGCCAGCAACCGTCAATCGACAGGGTACAATGAGCAGTTCTTC. Translating gives CASNRQSTGYNEQFF. The chain is built from TRBV11-3 and TRBJ2-1; TRBD1 aligns across 7 bases. Germline assignment: CDR1 SGHNT and CDR2 YENEEA. The CDR3 consists of 15 residues. V was pared by 7 bases and J by 4 bases, with 10 bases of the junction left unmatched. The whole variable domain, filled in from reference TRBV11-3 and TRBJ2-1, reads EAGVVQSPRYKIIEKKQPVAFWCNPISGHNTLYWYLQNLGQGPELLIRYENEEAVDDSQLPKDRFSAERLKGVDSTLKIQPAELGDSAVYLCASNRQSTGYNEQFFGPGTRLTVL.